This T cell receptor (beta chain) is from a study of shared clonotypes between healthy human individuals. Study background: Each donor had three CD4 naive, three CD4 memory, two CD8 naive and one CD8 memory plate. The study, taken as a whole, reports: Naive subsets typically showed greater estimated richness than memory subsets. Sorted-subset sequencing, rarefaction showed, was incomplete despite large depth.

It was into CD45RA+ naive and CD45RA-negative memory subsets that the CD4+ cells were split. Method: immunoSEQ multiplex PCR; TCRdb's copy keeps in-frame clones and lacks some. Of hundreds of thousands of clones in the sample, almost 97% are singletons; the top ten hold around 0.06%. This clone was counted once. Its antigen remains unidentified. Sequencing was performed on naive CD4+ T cells sorted from blood. As to subset: CD45RA+ positively selected. This TCR came from a woman in her thirties in good health.

For the CDR3, the DNA is TGTGCCAGCAGCCCAACAGGGCTTCCCTCCTACGAGCAGTACTTC. Residues: CASSPTGLPSYEQYF. The chain couples TRBV2 to TRBJ2-7, with D tentatively TRBD1 (6 bases). The CDR3 consists of 15 residues. Germline CDR1 and CDR2: SNHLY and FYNNEI. Trimming left V 6 bases short and J 0 bases short, with 15 bases between.